This T cell receptor beta chain was observed in a study of blood T cells in healthy people across ages. Study-level points and caveats: Long-lived and aged donors differed, with more naive CD4+ cells and higher diversity in the long-lived.

For the second PCR, which ran for roughly 6 to 11 cycles, a sample-barcoded 5' primer and a J-beta primer mix were used. A 12-random-nucleotide template-switch adaptor tagged each cDNA molecule. In TCRdb, the 5' RACE reads were re-called with MiXCR into one record per CDR3 protein. The data hold 1.5 million or so distinct CDR3 sequences, with roughly 43% observed a single time. The ends were cut back, 3 bases at V and 2 bases at J, with 12 bases in the middle. The CDR3 is made up of 15 amino acids. Germline loops: CDR1 MDHEN, CDR2 SYDVKM. Comments on this clonotype: Its antigen is unknown.

The sample was blood. This receptor was taken from a woman aged 18-29 years in good health. V and J are TRBV28 and TRBJ2-3; D possibly corresponds to TRBD2 (6 bases). The CDR3 reads CASSLWRGYTDTQYF. The CDR3 coding sequence is TGTGCCAGCAGTTTGTGGAGGGGTTACACAGATACGCAGTATTTT.